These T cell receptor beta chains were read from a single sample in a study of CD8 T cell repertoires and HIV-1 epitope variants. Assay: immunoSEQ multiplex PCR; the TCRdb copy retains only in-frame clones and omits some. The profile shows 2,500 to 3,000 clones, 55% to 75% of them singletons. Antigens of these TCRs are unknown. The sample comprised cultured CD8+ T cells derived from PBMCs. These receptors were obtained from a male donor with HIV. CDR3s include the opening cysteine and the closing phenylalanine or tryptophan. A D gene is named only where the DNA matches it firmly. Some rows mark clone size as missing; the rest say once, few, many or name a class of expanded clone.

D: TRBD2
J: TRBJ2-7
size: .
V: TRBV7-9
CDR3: CASSLVGGGAYEQYF
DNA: TGTGCCAGCAGCTTAGTGGGCGGGGGTGCCTACGAGCAGTACTTC

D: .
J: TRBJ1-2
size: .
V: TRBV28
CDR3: CASSPINYGYTF
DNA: TGTGCCAGCAGCCCTATAAACTATGGCTACACCTTC

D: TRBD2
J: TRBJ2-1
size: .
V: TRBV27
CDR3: CASSARGGYSYNEQFF
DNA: TGTGCCAGCAGTGCGCGGGGGGGCTACTCCTACAATGAGCAGTTCTTC

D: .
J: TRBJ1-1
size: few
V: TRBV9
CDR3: CASSPSGGITEAFF
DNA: TGTGCCAGCAGCCCCTCCGGTGGCATCACTGAAGCTTTCTTT

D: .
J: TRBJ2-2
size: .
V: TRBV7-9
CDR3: CASSHIKGRDTGELFF
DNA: TGTGCCAGCAGCCACATTAAGGGGCGCGACACCGGGGAGCTGTTTTTT

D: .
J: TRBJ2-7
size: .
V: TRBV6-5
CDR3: CASSPQRAYYEQYF
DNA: TGTGCCAGCAGTCCCCAGAGAGCCTACTACGAGCAGTACTTC

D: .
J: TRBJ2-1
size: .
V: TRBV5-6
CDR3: CASSLEVAGQQFF
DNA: TGTGCCAGCAGCTTGGAGGTGGCGGGGCAGCAGTTCTTC

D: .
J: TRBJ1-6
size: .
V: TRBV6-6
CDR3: CASNGQRGGSPLHF
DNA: TGTGCCAGCAACGGACAGCGCGGTGGTTCACCCCTCCACTTT

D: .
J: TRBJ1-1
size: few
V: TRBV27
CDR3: CASSLGGGTEAFF
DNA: TGTGCCAGCAGTTTAGGGGGAGGGACTGAAGCTTTCTTT

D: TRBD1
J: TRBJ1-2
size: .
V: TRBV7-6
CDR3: CASSSDGTGGNYGYTF
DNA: TGTGCCAGCAGCTCCGACGGGACAGGGGGTAACTATGGCTACACCTTC

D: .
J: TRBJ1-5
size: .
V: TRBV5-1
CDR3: CASSPYRGSQPQHF
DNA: TGCGCCAGCAGCCCGTACAGAGGGAGCCAGCCCCAGCATTTT

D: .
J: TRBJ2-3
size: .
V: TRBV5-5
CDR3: CASSPDPRSLSTDTQYF
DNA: TGTGCCAGCAGCCCGGACCCCCGGAGCCTCAGCACAGATACGCAGTATTTT

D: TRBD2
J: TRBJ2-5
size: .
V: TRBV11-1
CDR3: CASSPAPSGQETQYF
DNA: TGTGCCAGCAGCCCCGCCCCTAGCGGGCAAGAGACCCAGTACTTC

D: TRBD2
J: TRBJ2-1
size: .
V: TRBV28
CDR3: CASSSYPSGSRVEQFF
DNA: TGTGCCAGCAGTTCCTACCCTAGCGGGAGTCGCGTTGAGCAGTTCTTC

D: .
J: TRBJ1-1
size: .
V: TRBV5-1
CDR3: CASSLEGATEAFF
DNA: TGCGCCAGCAGCTTGGAGGGAGCCACTGAAGCTTTCTTT

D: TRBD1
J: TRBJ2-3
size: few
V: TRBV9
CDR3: CASSAIQGPPFTDTQYF
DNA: TGTGCCAGCAGCGCCATACAGGGGCCTCCCTTCACAGATACGCAGTATTTT

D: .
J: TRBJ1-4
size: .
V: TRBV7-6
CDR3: CASSFIGGEKLFF
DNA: TGTGCCAGCAGCTTTATAGGGGGAGAAAAACTGTTTTTT

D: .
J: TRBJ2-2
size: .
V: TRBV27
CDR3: CASSFGTGELFF
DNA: TGTGCCAGCAGTTTCGGCACCGGGGAGCTGTTTTTT

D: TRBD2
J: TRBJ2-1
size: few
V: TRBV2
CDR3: CATGLARNEQFF
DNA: TGTGCCACGGGACTAGCGAGGAATGAGCAGTTCTTC

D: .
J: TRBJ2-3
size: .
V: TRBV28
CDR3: CASSLHTDTQYF
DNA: TGTGCCAGCAGTTTACACACAGATACGCAGTATTTT

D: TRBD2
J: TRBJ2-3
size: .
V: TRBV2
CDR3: CASSEAGAPDTQYF
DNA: TGTGCCAGCAGTGAGGCGGGAGCCCCAGATACGCAGTATTTT

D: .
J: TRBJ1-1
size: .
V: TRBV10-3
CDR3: CAISPMNTEAFF
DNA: TGTGCCATCAGCCCAATGAACACTGAAGCTTTCTTT

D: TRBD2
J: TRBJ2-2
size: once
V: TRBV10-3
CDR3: CAISELLAGTGELFF
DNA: TGTGCCATCAGTGAGTTACTAGCGGGCACCGGGGAGCTGTTTTTT

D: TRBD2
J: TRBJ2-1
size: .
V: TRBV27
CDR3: CASRLAGGSSYNEQFF
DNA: TGTGCCAGCAGACTAGCGGGAGGGAGCTCCTACAATGAGCAGTTCTTC

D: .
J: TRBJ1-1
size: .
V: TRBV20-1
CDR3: CSARDSEAFF
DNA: TGCAGTGCTAGAGACTCAGAAGCTTTCTTT

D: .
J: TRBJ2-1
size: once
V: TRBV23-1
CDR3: CASSQGRSNNEQFF
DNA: TGCGCCAGCAGTCAGGGCCGCTCCAACAATGAGCAGTTCTTC

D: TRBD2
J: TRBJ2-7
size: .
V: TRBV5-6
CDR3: CASSVPRLAGGYEQYF
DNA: TGTGCCAGCAGCGTGCCTAGACTAGCGGGAGGCTACGAGCAGTACTTC

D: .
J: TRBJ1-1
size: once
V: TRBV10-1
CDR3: CASSGWANTEAFF
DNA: TGCGCCAGCAGTGGGTGGGCGAACACTGAAGCTTTCTTT

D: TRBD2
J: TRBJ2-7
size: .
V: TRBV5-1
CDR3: CASSLELRDRGLAGGPGEQYF
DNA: TGCGCCAGCAGCTTGGAACTCCGGGACCGAGGACTAGCGGGAGGGCCGGGCGAGCAGTACTTC

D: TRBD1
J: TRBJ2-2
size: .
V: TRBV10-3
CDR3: CAISTTGEGPAGELFF
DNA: TGTGCCATCAGTACTACAGGGGAAGGCCCCGCCGGGGAGCTGTTTTTT

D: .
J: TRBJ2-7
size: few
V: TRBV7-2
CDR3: CASSLTRDSSYEQYF
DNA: TGTGCCAGCAGCTTAACCCGGGACTCCTCCTACGAGCAGTACTTC

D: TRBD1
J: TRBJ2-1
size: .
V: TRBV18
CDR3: CASSPTGQGHNEQFF
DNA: TGTGCCAGCTCACCAACAGGACAGGGGCACAATGAGCAGTTCTTC

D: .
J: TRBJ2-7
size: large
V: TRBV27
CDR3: CASSLSQGTLSYEQYF
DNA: TGTGCCAGCAGTTTATCACAGGGAACCCTCTCCTACGAGCAGTACTTC

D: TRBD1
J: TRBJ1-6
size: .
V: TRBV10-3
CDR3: CAISEPGQGRNSPLHF
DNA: TGTGCCATCAGTGAGCCGGGACAGGGGAGGAATTCACCCCTCCACTTT

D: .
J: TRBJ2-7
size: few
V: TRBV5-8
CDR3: CASSSQSPSSYEQYF
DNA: TGTGCCAGCAGTTCACAGAGCCCCAGCTCCTACGAGCAGTACTTC

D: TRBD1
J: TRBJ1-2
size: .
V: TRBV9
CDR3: CASSVGEGAYGYTF
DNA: TGTGCCAGCAGCGTAGGGGAGGGGGCGTATGGCTACACCTTC

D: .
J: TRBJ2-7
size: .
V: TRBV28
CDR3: CASSPPDSYEQYF
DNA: TGTGCCAGCAGCCCCCCGGACAGCTACGAGCAGTACTTC

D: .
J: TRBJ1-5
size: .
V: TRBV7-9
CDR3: CASSPGNQPQHF
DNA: TGTGCCAGCAGCCCAGGGAATCAGCCCCAGCATTTT

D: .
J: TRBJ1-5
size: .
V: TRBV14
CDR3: CASSQGGFSNQPQHF
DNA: TGTGCCAGCAGCCAAGGAGGATTTAGCAATCAGCCCCAGCATTTT

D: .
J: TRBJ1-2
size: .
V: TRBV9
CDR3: CASNSNHGGNGYTF
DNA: TGTGCCAGCAACTCGAACCACGGGGGTAACGGCTACACCTTC

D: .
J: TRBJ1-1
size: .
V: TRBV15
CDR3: CATSRGDLKAFF
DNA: TGTGCCACCAGCCGAGGGGACCTGAAGGCTTTCTTT

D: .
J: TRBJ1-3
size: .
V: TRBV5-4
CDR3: CASSSGSSSGNTIYF
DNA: TGTGCCAGCAGCTCAGGGAGTAGCTCTGGAAACACCATATATTTT

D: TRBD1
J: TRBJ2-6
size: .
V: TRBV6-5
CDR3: CASSYTGGSGANVLTF
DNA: TGTGCCAGCAGTTACACAGGGGGCTCTGGGGCCAACGTCCTGACTTTC

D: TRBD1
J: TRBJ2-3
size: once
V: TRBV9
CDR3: CASSATGARSTDTQYF
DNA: TGTGCCAGCAGCGCTACAGGGGCTCGGAGCACAGATACGCAGTATTTT

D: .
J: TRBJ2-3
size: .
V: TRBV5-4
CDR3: CASSLNSDTQYF
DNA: TGTGCCAGCAGCTTGAATTCGGATACGCAGTATTTT